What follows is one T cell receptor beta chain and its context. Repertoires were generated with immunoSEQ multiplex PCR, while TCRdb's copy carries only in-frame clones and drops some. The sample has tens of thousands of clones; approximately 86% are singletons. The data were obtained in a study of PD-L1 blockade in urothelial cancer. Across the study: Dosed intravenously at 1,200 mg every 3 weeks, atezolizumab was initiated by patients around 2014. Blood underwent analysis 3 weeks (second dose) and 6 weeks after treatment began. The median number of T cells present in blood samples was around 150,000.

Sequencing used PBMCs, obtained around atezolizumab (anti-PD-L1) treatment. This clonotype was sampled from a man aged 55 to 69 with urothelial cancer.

CDR3: CASSEDRGLGETQYF. DNA of the CDR3: TGTGCCAGCAGCGAAGACAGGGGGCTCGGTGAGACCCAGTACTTC. The chain has TRBV13 and TRBJ2-5, with 10 bases fitting TRBD1. The V gene end was trimmed by 5 bases and the J gene end by 5 bases; junction bases not matched to a gene: 8. The length of the CDR3 is 15 residues. Germline loops: CDR1 PRHDT, CDR2 FYEKMQ (reference sequence).